These 7 T cell receptor beta chains were all obtained from the same sample, sequenced in a study of T cell changes during pregnancy in multiple sclerosis. Sequencing was performed with immunoSEQ multiplex PCR; in TCRdb, only in-frame clones are kept and a portion is missing. The sample carries 75,000 to 100,000 clones, about nine tenths recorded once. The sample consisted of peripheral blood, taken after pregnancy. The receptors stem from a female donor in good health, enrolled as a control in a pregnancy study.

The rearrangement joins TRBV7-2 to TRBJ1-1, with 8 bases that match TRBD1. The ends lost 6 bases at V and 7 bases at J; junction bases unmatched: 10. The CDR3 runs 14 residues. Germline CDR1 reads SGHTA; CDR2 reads FQGNSA. CDR3 in DNA: TGTGCCAGCAGTTTTGGGGACAGGCGACATGAAGCTTTCTTT. Encoded protein: CASSFGDRRHEAFF.

The V call is TRBV7-2, the J call TRBJ1-1, with D perhaps matching TRBD1 (5 bases). The CDR3 has 15 residues. The germline V gene has CDR1 SGHTA and CDR2 FQGNSA. The V and J ends lost 2 bases and 6 bases respectively, with 16 bases between them. Here the CDR3 reads CASSLTVAKTAEAFF. The CDR3 DNA sequence: TGTGCCAGCAGCTTAACCGTCGCCAAGACAGCTGAAGCTTTCTTT.

The V and J genes are TRBV4-2 and TRBJ1-2; TRBD1 matches 9 bases. With 0 bases clipped from V and 3 bases from J, the junction kept 11 bases outside the gene matches. CDR1 is LGHNA and CDR2 is YNFKEQ in the germline V gene. The length of the CDR3 is 18 residues. Here the CDR3 DNA reads TGTGCCAGCAGCCAAGATGTTCTACAGGGGGCGAACTACTATGGCTACACCTTC. Translation gives CASSQDVLQGANYYGYTF.

The rearrangement links TRBV30 to TRBJ1-2, with D perhaps matching TRBD1 (5 bases). This CDR3 contains 13 residues. CDR1 and CDR2 (germline): GTSNPN, SVGIG (reference sequence). V gave up 2 bases and J gave up 1 base, with 8 bases separating them. The CDR3 sequence: CAWSLQGNYGYTF. In DNA form, the CDR3 reads TGTGCCTGGAGTCTCCAGGGTAACTATGGCTACACCTTC.

The rearrangement links TRBV28 to TRBJ2-1, with D possibly TRBD1 on 5 matching bases. Trimming pared 7 bases from V and 9 bases from J, leaving 13 bases between. The germline V gene encodes CDR1 MDHEN and CDR2 SYDVKM. This CDR3 is 12 amino acids long. This CDR3 reads CASTARTLEQFF. CDR3 DNA: TGTGCCAGCACTGCCAGGACACTTGAGCAGTTCTTC.

V and J are TRBV6-1 and TRBJ1-5, with 7 bases matching TRBD1. Germline trimming cut 5 bases from V and 0 bases from J; bases unmatched to any gene: 4. Germline values: CDR1 MNHNS, CDR2 SASEGT. CDR3 length: 15 amino acids. The DNA for the CDR3 is TGTGCCAGCAGTAGGGACAGAATTAGCAATCAGCCCCAGCATTTT. Translating it yields CASSRDRISNQPQHF.

This chain joins TRBV18 and TRBJ1-2; D unclear. This CDR3 comprises 13 residues. Germline CDR1 reads KGHSH; CDR2 reads LQKENI. Trimming pared 3 bases from V and 8 bases from J, leaving 13 bases between. This chain's CDR3 is CASSPGTSEGYTF. CDR3 nucleotide sequence: TGTGCCAGCTCACCCGGAACCTCGGAGGGCTACACCTTC.